One and the same sample provided the 29 T cell receptor beta chains below, sequenced in a study of T cells in Graves' hyperthyroidism and ophthalmopathy. Researchers amplified the TCR beta CDR3 regions from RNA transcripts. During a first-round RT-PCR of the TCR CDR3, the HTBI primer set was used. TCRdb reanalysed the multiplex PCR reads using MiXCR and keeps one entry per CDR3 protein. The table lists approximately 530,000 distinct CDR3 sequences, roughly 21% of them singletons. The sample comprised blood. All receptors come from a man aged 40-50 years with Graves' ophthalmopathy.

This chain uses TRBV5-1 with TRBJ2-1, with D possibly being TRBD1 (6 bases). This CDR3 has 14 residues. CDR1 is SGHRS, CDR2 YFSETQ, per germline. The V and J ends lost 0 bases and 6 bases respectively, with 10 bases between them. The CDR3 reads CASSLVTGSNEQFF. CDR3 nucleotide sequence: TGCGCCAGCAGCTTGGTTACAGGGTCCAATGAGCAGTTCTTC.

The rearrangement links TRBV6-6 to TRBJ2-7, with TRBD2 identical over 7 bases. CDR1 is MNHNY, CDR2 SVGAGI, per germline (reference sequence). Trimming removed 0 bases from V and 3 bases from J; junction bases left unmatched: 5. The CDR3 has 15 amino acids. The CDR3 is CASSYSGGGVYEQYF. In DNA, the CDR3 is TGTGCCAGCAGTTACTCTGGCGGGGGAGTCTACGAGCAGTACTTC.

V usage is TRBV5-1 and J usage is TRBJ2-1, with 9 bases that match TRBD1. Germline loops: CDR1 SGHRS, CDR2 YFSETQ. Unmatched junction bases numbered 8, after V lost 3 bases and J lost 7 bases. This CDR3 is 15 amino acids long. CDR3 region: CASSWSGTGMNEQFF. CDR3 nucleotides: TGCGCCAGCAGCTGGTCCGGGACAGGGATGAATGAGCAGTTCTTC.

This clonotype was detected ten times or more. The chain employs TRBV6-2 or TRBV6-3 and TRBJ1-1; 7 bases match TRBD1. With V trimmed by 5 bases and J by 3 bases, 12 bases remained unmatched. Germline V gives CDR1 MNHEY, CDR2 SVGEGT. This CDR3 contains 16 residues. The CDR3 DNA sequence: TGTGCCAGCAGTCGCGCCGGGACAGCCAGTGACACTGAAGCTTTCTTT. Protein sequence: CASSRAGTASDTEAFF.

This clonotype came up a few times. V gene TRBV11-2 combines with J gene TRBJ2-3, with TRBD2 matching over 8 bases. V lost 6 bases and J lost 4; bases outside the gene matches: 9. Germline assignment: CDR1 SGHAT and CDR2 FQNNGV. The CDR3 consists of 15 residues. As DNA, the CDR3 is TGTGCCAGCAGTCCCCCAGGCGGGGGGCCAGATACGCAGTATTTT. As protein: CASSPPGGGPDTQYF.

With regard to this clonotype: A much larger clone sits a single nucleotide away, making a read error possible. This CDR3 is CGARRNVDTQYF. The DNA for the CDR3 is TGCGGTGCCCGACGGAACGTAGATACGCAGTATTTT. The chain has TRBV20-1 and TRBJ2-3; D unclear. The length of the CDR3 is 12 residues. Per germline, CDR1 DFQATT and CDR2 SNEGSKA (reference sequence).

With regard to this clonotype: At one of its ends the junction is not consistent with the germline gene, which may arise from a read error. V usage is TRBV28 and J usage is TRBJ2-2, with a weak D call TRBD2 (6 bases). From germline, CDR1 is MDHEN and CDR2 SYDVKM. The CDR3 contains 13 residues. The CDR3 DNA reads as TGTGTCGCCTTTGGCGGGAACATCGGGGAGCTGTTTTTT. Amino acids: CVAFGGNIGELFF.

This chain's CDR3 is CASSQRSMGTEAFF. CDR3 DNA sequence: TGCGCCAGCAGCCAGAGAAGCATGGGAACTGAAGCTTTCTTT. The rearrangement links TRBV4-1 to TRBJ1-1; D gene ambiguous. CDR1 is MGHRA and CDR2 is YSYEKL in the germline V gene. V gave up 3 bases and J gave up 5 bases, with 13 bases separating them. This CDR3 contains 14 residues.

The chain carries TRBV5-6 and TRBJ2-7; no clear D gene. Germline V gene lookup returns CDR1 SGHDT and CDR2 YYEEEE. The CDR3 has 14 residues. V lost 2 bases and J lost 1, with 10 bases in between. CDR3: CASSFTTTSYEQYF. CDR3 sequence (DNA): TGTGCCAGCAGCTTCACAACTACTTCCTACGAGCAGTACTTC.

The V gene is TRBV5-8, the J gene TRBJ2-3, with TRBD1 matching over 8 bases. CDR3 length equals 17 residues. V lost 3 bases and J lost 5; bases outside the gene matches: 14. The germline V gene has CDR1 SGHTS and CDR2 YDEGEE. The CDR3 here is CASSSAQTGVGVDTQYF. The CDR3 region has the DNA TGTGCCAGCAGCTCCGCCCAGACAGGGGTAGGGGTAGATACGCAGTATTTT. Using reference TRBV5-8 and TRBJ2-3 for the parts outside the CDR3, the full variable domain is EAGVTQSPTHLIKTRGQQATLRCSPISGHTSVYWYQQALGLGLQFLLWYDEGEERNRGNFPPRFSGRQFPNYSSELNVNALELEDSALYLCASSSAQTGVGVDTQYFGPGTRLTVL.

This clonotype has a count of ten or more. The V and J genes are TRBV7-9 and TRBJ2-2; no firm D call. V lost 5 bases, J lost 7 bases, and 11 bases lay in between. Germline lookup yields CDR1 SEHNR and CDR2 FQNEAQ (reference sequence). The CDR3 runs to 13 residues. CDR3 in amino acids: CASSPPGVGELFF. Here the CDR3 DNA reads TGTGCCAGCAGCCCGCCCGGTGTCGGGGAGCTGTTTTTT. The entire variable domain, with the rest obtained from reference TRBV7-9 and TRBJ2-2, is as follows: DTGVSQNPRHKITKRGQNVTFRCDPISEHNRLYWYRQTLGQGPEFLTYFQNEAQLEKSRLLSDRFSAERPKGSFSTLEIQRTEQGDSAMYLCASSPPGVGELFFGEGSRLTVL.

The chain joins TRBV7-9 to TRBJ2-3; 7 bases fit TRBD2. The CDR3 sequence is 15 residues long. Losses at the gene ends were 1 base for V and 2 bases for J; bases not matched to a gene: 3. CDR1 and CDR2 from the germline V gene are SEHNR and FQNEAQ (reference sequence). This chain's CDR3 is CASSLGGGITDTQYF. CDR3 nucleotides: TGTGCCAGCAGCTTAGGGGGAGGGATCACAGATACGCAGTATTTT.

The chain employs TRBV7-2 and TRBJ1-2; TRBD1 aligns across 7 bases. The germline CDR1 and CDR2 sequences are SGHTA and FQGNSA. This CDR3 has 19 residues. Trimming at V came to 8 bases and at J to 1 base, leaving 22 bases not matched to a gene. The CDR3 is CASSLLGTASPIFNYGYTF. CDR3 nucleotide sequence: TGTGCCAGCTCACTCCTAGGGACAGCCTCTCCCATTTTTAACTATGGCTACACCTTC.

In its sample, this clonotype was seen many times. The chain carries TRBV7-3 and TRBJ2-3; D is possibly TRBD1 or TRBD2 (5 bases each). Germline lookup yields CDR1 SGHTA and CDR2 FQGTGA. The CDR3 sequence is 13 residues long. Trimming cost V 5 bases and J 2 bases, with 8 bases left between them. The CDR3 region has the DNA TGTGCCAGCAGCCCCGGGGCCACAGATACGCAGTATTTT. As protein: CASSPGATDTQYF.

This clonotype has more than one count but fewer than ten. V gene TRBV4-1 combines with J gene TRBJ1-2; 9 bases match TRBD1. Germline assignment: CDR1 MGHRA and CDR2 YSYEKL. The CDR3 is 15 residues long. V trimming: 2 bases; J trimming: 5 bases; junction bases outside the gene matches: 6. The CDR3 DNA sequence: TGCGCCAGCAGCCAACTTCCGGACAGGGGTTATGGCTACACCTTC. Protein product: CASSQLPDRGYGYTF.

The rearrangement joins TRBV6-5 to TRBJ2-1; 13 bases are shared with TRBD2. V gave up 0 bases and J gave up 7 bases; unmatched junction bases: 15. The CDR3 is made up of 20 amino acids. Germline V CDR1 and CDR2: MNHEY, SVGAGI. The CDR3 sequence is CASSYSSIWTSGSSRNEQFF. The CDR3 DNA sequence: TGTGCCAGCAGTTACTCCTCAATTTGGACTAGCGGGAGTAGTAGAAATGAGCAGTTCTTC.

This clonotype showed up many times. The chain has TRBV29-1 and TRBJ2-1; D possibly uses TRBD1 or TRBD2 (5 bases each). The CDR3 has 13 amino acids. Trimming cost V 4 bases and J 6 bases, with 13 bases left between them. Germline values: CDR1 SQVTM, CDR2 ANQGSEA. The CDR3 nucleotides read TGCAGCGTTGCCTTCGTGGGACCCAATGAGCAGTTCTTC. Its protein is CSVAFVGPNEQFF.

This clonotype was picked up a small number of times. The gene calls are TRBV29-1 and TRBJ2-7; D remains unclear. V gave up 5 bases and J gave up 0 bases, with 8 bases separating them. The CDR3 runs 12 residues. CDR1 is SQVTM, CDR2 ANQGSEA, per germline. CDR3 residues: CSVHGSSYEQYF. CDR3 DNA: TGCAGCGTTCACGGAAGCTCCTACGAGCAGTACTTC.

Of note for this clonotype: Here the CDR3 omits its conserved ending phenylalanine or tryptophan, so a read error is the likely source. The CDR3 sequence is CASSLVSGRADEQYL. The CDR3 bases are TGTGCCAGCAGCTTAGTTAGCGGGAGGGCCGACGAGCAGTACCTC. This chain joins TRBV7-2 and TRBJ2-7, with TRBD2 identical over 11 bases. This CDR3 has 15 amino acids. V shed 1 base and J 5 bases; nucleotides not matched to a gene: 4. Looked up from germline, CDR1 is SGHTA and CDR2 is FQGNSA.

For the CDR3, the DNA is TGCAGCGTCACCGTTCGCAATGAGCAGTTCTTC. It is translated as CSVTVRNEQFF. The genes are TRBV29-1 and TRBJ2-1; unclear D gene. Germline V lookup: CDR1 SQVTM, CDR2 ANQGSEA. This CDR3 comprises 11 residues. V dropped 6 bases and J dropped 6 bases, with 9 bases sitting between them.

The sample holds a few counts of this clonotype. The J gene is TRBJ2-3, the V gene TRBV6-1; TRBD2 matches at 7 bases. Germline lookup yields CDR1 MNHNS and CDR2 SASEGT. This CDR3 spans 15 amino acids. V was pared by 5 bases and J by 0 bases, with 5 bases of the junction left unmatched. CDR3 bases: TGTGCCAGCAGTCGACGAGCGGGGAGCACAGATACGCAGTATTTT. Its translation is CASSRRAGSTDTQYF.

This clonotype was seen just once. This likely comes from a read error, as the CDR3 has no conserved phenylalanine or tryptophan at its end. V gene TRBV5-1 combines with J gene TRBJ1-1; 7 bases line up with TRBD1. Trimming took 5 bases from V and 1 from J; bases not matched to a gene: 5. The CDR3 contains 14 residues. The V gene's germline CDR1 is SGHRS and CDR2 YFSETQ. The CDR3 sequence is CASSYGTANTEAFS. In DNA form, the CDR3 reads TGCGCCAGCAGTTACGGGACAGCGAACACTGAAGCTTTCTCT.

This clonotype was observed a few times. The chain joins TRBV9 to TRBJ2-5, with 13 positions matching TRBD2. The V gene end was trimmed by 4 bases and the J gene end by 4 bases; junction bases not matched to a gene: 7. Per germline, CDR1 SGDLS and CDR2 YYNGEE. The CDR3 has 16 residues. DNA for the CDR3: TGTGCCAGCAGCCCCGGGACTAGCGGGATATCAGAGACCCAGTACTTC. Its translation is CASSPGTSGISETQYF.

As concerns this clonotype: Just one base apart from a much larger clone, this may be a read error. V usage is TRBV18 and J usage is TRBJ1-5; maybe TRBD1 (5 bases). V shed 5 bases and J shed 2 bases, with 16 bases lying between them. CDR3 length equals 16 residues. CDR1 and CDR2 from the germline V gene are KGHSH and LQKENI. Here the CDR3 reads CASSAEGFRGNQPQHF. The CDR3 region has the DNA TGTGCCAGCTCAGCGGAGGGGTTCCGCGGCAATCAGCCCCAGCATTTT.

This clonotype was counted only a few times. The CDR3 loop reads CASSEVWGGPPYEQYF. As DNA, the CDR3 is TGTGCCAGCAGTGAAGTATGGGGGGGGCCCCCCTACGAGCAGTACTTC. This chain connects TRBV6-1 to TRBJ2-7, with D perhaps matching TRBD2 (7 bases). Germline CDR1 MNHNS, CDR2 SASEGT. Between the trimmed V and J ends, which lost 1 base and 2 bases, there was a span of 15 bases. The CDR3 has 16 amino acids.

The gene calls are TRBV6-1 and TRBJ1-1; TRBD1 is a possible D gene (5 bases). Per germline, CDR1 MNHNS and CDR2 SASEGT. This CDR3 spans 15 amino acids. V lost 7 bases to trimming and J lost 1 base, with 16 bases between them. The CDR3 DNA reads as TGTGCCAGCACCCCAAGGGGACGCACGAACACTGAAGCTTTCTTT. Translation: CASTPRGRTNTEAFF.

This clonotype was counted many times. The CDR3 DNA sequence: TGTGCCAGCAGCTTCAGCCCGAATCAGCCCCAGCATTTT. It codes for CASSFSPNQPQHF. The rearrangement uses TRBV7-9 and TRBJ1-5; D is unresolved. V was shortened by 3 bases and J by 4 bases, with 7 bases between the two germline ends. The CDR3 extends over 13 amino acids. Germline V lookup: CDR1 SEHNR, CDR2 FQNEAQ (reference sequence).

The chain joins TRBV6-2 or TRBV6-3 to TRBJ2-2, with 12 positions matching TRBD2. Germline lookup yields CDR1 MNHEY and CDR2 SVGEGT. The V segment lost 6 bases and the J segment 6 bases; nucleotides outside the gene matches: 8. This CDR3 contains 16 residues. DNA of the CDR3: TGTGCCAGCAGAGACCTAGCGGGAGGGCAGGCCGGGGAGCTGTTTTTT. It is translated as CASRDLAGGQAGELFF.

This clonotype was counted ten times or more. The chain employs TRBV18 and TRBJ2-3, with 9 bases that match TRBD2. CDR3 size: 15 residues. CDR1 is KGHSH, CDR2 LQKENI, per germline. With V trimmed by 4 bases and J by 2 bases, 4 bases remained unmatched. CDR3 DNA sequence: TGTGCCAGCTCACTATCTAGCGGGACCACAGATACGCAGTATTTT. Translation: CASSLSSGTTDTQYF. Variable domain in full (rest from reference TRBV18 and TRBJ2-3): NAGVMQNPRHLVRRRGQEARLRCSPMKGHSHVYWYRQLPEEGLKFMVYLQKENIIDESGMPKERFSAEFPKEGPSILRIQQVVRGDSAAYFCASSLSSGTTDTQYFGPGTRLTVL.